This is a list of T cell receptor beta chains from one sample in a study of control samples from healthy donors and cancer patients. Clones were read by immunoSEQ multiplex PCR, and TCRdb kept only the in-frame ones, dropping some. The sample holds roughly 120,000 clones; over 85% are singletons and the top ten take approximately 2.5%. The material sequenced was blood. These receptors were collected from a man in his thirties or forties in good health. The CDR3 runs from the conserved cysteine through the conserved F or W. The order of the fields is D gene, J gene, V gene, clone size, CDR3 protein, CDR3 DNA. The D gene is left open where the match is weak. Part of the rows lack a size; the others show once, few, many or a class for expanded clones.

. TRBJ2-2 TRBV25-1 . CASSEFRVTGELFF TGTGCCAGCAGTGAATTTAGGGTCACCGGGGAGCTGTTTTTT
. TRBJ1-1 TRBV11-2 . CASSFKAGGFNTEAFF TGTGCCAGCAGCTTCAAAGCGGGGGGCTTTAACACTGAAGCTTTCTTT
TRBD1 TRBJ1-1 TRBV11-2 once CASSLTGGVSPSTEAFF TGTGCCAGCAGTCTGACAGGGGGCGTATCCCCAAGTACTGAAGCTTTCTTT
. TRBJ2-2 TRBV4-2 . CASRLREDGELFF TGTGCCAGCAGGCTTAGGGAAGACGGGGAGCTGTTTTTT
. TRBJ1-1 TRBV5-6 . CASSSLPGNTEAFF TGTGCCAGCAGCTCACTACCGGGCAACACTGAAGCTTTCTTT
. TRBJ2-3 TRBV6-5 . CASSTIGGATDTQYF TGTGCCAGCAGTACCATCGGGGGAGCCACAGATACGCAGTATTTT
. TRBJ1-5 TRBV6-6 . CASSPDSLNQPQHF TGTGCCAGCAGCCCGGACAGCCTCAATCAGCCCCAGCATTTT
TRBD1 TRBJ1-1 TRBV10-3 . CVAGTDPTEAFF TGTGTCGCCGGGACAGACCCCACTGAAGCTTTCTTT
TRBD1 TRBJ1-4 TRBV5-1 . CASSHGQGGANEKLFF TGCGCCAGCAGCCACGGACAGGGAGGCGCTAATGAAAAACTGTTTTTT
. TRBJ2-1 TRBV27 . CASSLDGDEQFF TGTGCCAGCAGTTTGGACGGGGATGAGCAGTTCTTC
TRBD1 TRBJ1-1 TRBV4-1 once CASSHRQGYTEAFF TGCGCCAGCAGCCACCGACAGGGGTACACTGAAGCTTTCTTT
. TRBJ1-1 TRBV18 . CASSPPTREGGQGYNTEAFF TGTGCCAGCTCACCACCCACCCGGGAGGGAGGTCAAGGGTATAACACTGAAGCTTTCTTT
TRBD1 TRBJ1-1 TRBV5-1 . CASSRGGDRSPEAFF TGCGCCAGCAGCCGAGGCGGGGACAGATCGCCTGAAGCTTTCTTT
TRBD1 TRBJ1-1 TRBV4-2 . CASSQLDRANTEAFF TGTGCCAGCAGCCAACTTGACAGGGCTAACACTGAAGCTTTCTTT
TRBD1 TRBJ1-1 TRBV5-1 . CASSLADRVTEAFF TGCGCCAGCAGCTTGGCGGACAGGGTCACTGAAGCTTTCTTT
. TRBJ1-2 TRBV6-5 . CASREQDTTNYGYTF TGTGCCAGCAGGGAGCAGGACACGACTAACTATGGCTACACCTTC
. TRBJ2-3 TRBV28 . CASSLPSGGTDTQYF TGTGCCAGCAGTCTTCCTTCAGGGGGCACAGATACGCAGTATTTT
. TRBJ1-4 TRBV7-9 . CASSLGALNEKLFF TGTGCCAGCAGCTTAGGAGCTCTCAATGAAAAACTGTTTTTT
TRBD1 TRBJ1-6 TRBV7-6 . CASSLTGGNNSPLHF TGTGCCAGCAGCCTGACAGGGGGTAATAATTCACCCCTCCACTTT
. TRBJ2-3 TRBV6-5 once CASTPMLGSTDTQYF TGTGCCAGCACTCCTATGTTGGGAAGCACAGATACGCAGTATTTT
TRBD1 TRBJ1-2 TRBV28 . CASSLWGPGQGVHGYTF TGTGCCAGCAGTTTATGGGGACCGGGACAGGGGGTGCATGGCTACACCTTC
. TRBJ1-2 TRBV19 . CASSPTGGDPLNGYTF TGTGCCAGTAGTCCAACGGGCGGGGATCCACTGAATGGCTACACCTTC
. TRBJ1-3 TRBV18 . CASSSENFSSGNTIYF TGTGCCAGCTCATCGGAGAACTTCAGCTCTGGAAACACCATATATTTT
. TRBJ1-5 TRBV28 . CASIGVAGNQPQHF TGTGCCAGCATTGGGGTTGCCGGCAATCAGCCCCAGCATTTT
TRBD2 TRBJ2-5 TRBV6-5 once CASVGLAVQETQYF TGTGCCAGCGTGGGACTAGCGGTCCAAGAGACCCAGTACTTC
. TRBJ2-7 TRBV15 . CATSRETAPAYEQYF TGTGCCACCAGCAGAGAAACTGCACCGGCCTACGAGCAGTACTTC
TRBD1 TRBJ1-4 TRBV2 . CASSPDRGRHEKLFF TGTGCCAGCAGTCCCGACAGGGGGCGCCATGAAAAACTGTTTTTT
. TRBJ1-2 TRBV24-1 few CATSIAGLGYYGYTF TGTGCCACCAGTATAGCAGGACTGGGGTACTATGGCTACACCTTC
TRBD1 TRBJ1-6 TRBV2 . CASSEPAGGGSYNSPLHF TGTGCCAGCAGTGAACCGGCAGGGGGAGGCTCCTATAATTCACCCCTCCACTTT
. TRBJ2-1 TRBV6-4 . CATSTDPYNEQFF TGTGCCACCTCGACAGACCCCTACAATGAGCAGTTCTTC
. TRBJ1-2 TRBV6-6 . CASSLTGTNYGYTF TGTGCCAGCAGCTTAACCGGGACTAACTATGGCTACACCTTC
TRBD2 TRBJ2-3 TRBV7-9 . CASSPTSGGSTDTQYF TGTGCCAGCAGCCCTACTAGCGGGGGAAGCACAGATACGCAGTATTTT
. TRBJ1-6 TRBV7-9 . CASRGGGYNSPLHF TGTGCCAGCAGGGGGGGCGGTTATAATTCACCCCTCCACTTT
TRBD2 TRBJ2-3 TRBV7-9 . CASSNRTSGGTDTQYF TGTGCCAGCAGCAACCGGACTAGCGGGGGCACAGATACGCAGTATTTT
. TRBJ1-5 TRBV7-9 few CASSPSDQPQHF TGTGCCAGCAGCCCGAGTGATCAGCCCCAGCATTTT
TRBD1 TRBJ1-3 TRBV27 . CASSPRQGHTIYF TGTGCCAGCAGTCCAAGACAGGGACACACCATATATTTT
. TRBJ2-2 TRBV4-1 . CASSQARGQDRTGELFF TGCGCCAGCAGCCAAGCGCGGGGACAAGATCGAACCGGGGAGCTGTTTTTT
. TRBJ2-3 TRBV9 once CASSETVSTDTQYF TGTGCCAGCAGTGAGACAGTTAGCACAGATACGCAGTATTTT
. TRBJ1-1 TRBV5-1 . CASSLVGGANTEAFF TGCGCCAGCAGCTTGGTTGGGGGGGCGAACACTGAAGCTTTCTTT
TRBD2 TRBJ2-1 TRBV5-4 once CASSLGGGSSYNEQFF TGTGCCAGCAGCTTGGGCGGGGGGAGCTCCTACAATGAGCAGTTCTTC